These 6 T cell receptor beta chains came from one sample sequenced in a study of T cell changes during pregnancy in multiple sclerosis. Clones were sequenced by immunoSEQ multiplex PCR, and TCRdb holds only the in-frame ones, with some missing. The table shows about 50,000 clones, with under 95% occurring only once. The specimen comprised CD8+ T cells from peripheral blood mononuclear cells, sampled before pregnancy. These receptors were taken from a female donor with multiple sclerosis, enrolled in a pregnancy study.

V and J are TRBV7-6 and TRBJ1-1; D is unresolved. In germline, CDR1 is SGHVS, CDR2 FNYEAQ. The length of the CDR3 is 14 residues. V was pared by 4 bases and J by 4 bases, with 13 bases between. The CDR3 DNA follows: TGTGCCAGCAGCTCAGCAGGAGGCGTCACTGAAGCTTTCTTT. Protein sequence: CASSSAGGVTEAFF.

CDR3 loop: CATSSASAEVATNEKLFF. CDR3 DNA: TGTGCCACCAGCAGTGCCTCAGCGGAGGTAGCAACTAATGAAAAACTGTTTTTT. This chain uses TRBV15 with TRBJ1-4; no definite D call. Germline CDR1 LNHNV, CDR2 YYDKDF (reference sequence). CDR3 length: 18 amino acids. The V gene lost 3 bases and the J gene lost 0 bases, with 17 bases spanning the gap.

This clone was seen only a few times. V and J are TRBV7-9 and TRBJ2-3; tentative D call: TRBD2 (7 bases). Trimming took off 5 bases at V and 3 bases at J, with 21 bases between the two ends. Germline values: CDR1 SEHNR, CDR2 FQNEAQ (reference sequence). This CDR3 is built from 17 residues. The CDR3 DNA is TGTGCCAGCAGCCCCCGTTTGGGGGGGGGCGCGACAGATACGCAGTATTTT. It yields the protein CASSPRLGGGATDTQYF. Based on the CDR3 plus reference TRBV7-9 and TRBJ2-3, the full variable domain is DTGVSQNPRHKITKRGQNVTFRCDPISEHNRLYWYRQTLGQGPEFLTYFQNEAQLEKSRLLSDRFSAERPKGSFSTLEIQRTEQGDSAMYLCASSPRLGGGATDTQYFGPGTRLTVL.

The genes are TRBV29-1 and TRBJ1-2, with 12 bases matching TRBD1. There are 16 residues in the CDR3. CDR1 and CDR2 from the germline V gene are SQVTM and ANQGSEA. Unmatched junction bases numbered 9, after V lost 3 bases and J lost 4 bases. CDR3 protein: CSVEPVGTGGLYGYTF. CDR3 bases: TGCAGCGTTGAGCCGGTCGGGACAGGGGGCCTCTATGGCTACACCTTC.

J is TRBJ2-1 and V is TRBV27; D not resolved. The CDR3 length is 11 residues. V gave up 3 bases and J gave up 12 bases, with 9 bases separating them. The germline gives CDR1 MNHEY, CDR2 SMNVEV (reference sequence). The CDR3 region has the DNA TGTGCCAGCAGTTTGGGCCGTGGGCAGTTCTTC. This codes for CASSLGRGQFF.

The chain joins TRBV27 to TRBJ2-7; 7 nucleotides align to TRBD1. V shed 5 bases, J shed 0 bases, and the junction held 4 bases outside the gene matches. Germline-derived CDR1 and CDR2 are MNHEY and SMNVEV (reference sequence). This CDR3 contains 14 residues. Here the CDR3 reads CASSPWTGSYEQYF. CDR3 nucleotide sequence: TGTGCCAGCAGTCCGTGGACAGGCTCCTACGAGCAGTACTTC.